This T cell receptor (beta chain) appears in the sequencing data of a study of T-cell reconstitution after alpha-beta-depleted transplantation in children. Study-wide points: Surviving recipient cells, namely T cells and thymic progenitors, were the source of high day-60 TCRbeta diversity in some patients. By one year post-transplant, T-cell counts and diversity largely arose from T cells that were newly produced.

In this sample, this clonotype turned up a few times. Its antigen remains unknown. CDR3 size: 16 residues. Trimming took 7 bases from V and 0 from J; bases not matched to a gene: 10. Germline CDR1 and CDR2: SNHLY and FYNNEI. For TCRbeta, the library was prepared with unique molecular identifiers. TCRdb itself ran the PCR reads through MiXCR, one entry per CDR3 protein. The profile shows around 440,000 distinct CDR3 sequences, roughly 17% of them singletons. The rearrangement joins TRBV2 to TRBJ2-7; 9 bases are a match to TRBD2. This clonotype was sampled from a boy in the first two years of life who had a stem cell transplant for Wiskott-Aldrich syndrome, so the T cells may come from the graft donor. Sequencing used PBMCs, mostly from graft donor cells, obtained 360 days after TCRalphabeta/CD19-depleted stem cell transplant. The CDR3 here is CASTGSRGGSSYEQYF. As DNA, the CDR3 is TGTGCCAGCACAGGCTCGCGGGGGGGAAGCTCCTACGAGCAGTACTTC.